The sequence of this TCR beta chain was determined in a study of cytomegalovirus exposure and HLA in healthy donors. The study ran its PCR with 60 Vbeta and 13 Jbeta primers. The repertoire was sequenced with immunoSEQ multiplex PCR; TCRdb's copy has only in-frame clones and lacks some. The table has over 100,000 clones, approximately 71% seen once. Findings and caveats of the study: It emerged from a later analysis that several of the most significant clusters appeared to be linked to common viral pathogens.

V shed 3 bases and J 1 base; nucleotides not matched to a gene: 11. Germline assignment: CDR1 LGHNA and CDR2 YNFKEQ. The CDR3 totals 17 residues. Note on this clone: Its antigen is unknown.

V is TRBV4-2 and J is TRBJ2-7; TRBD2 matches at 8 bases. This clonotype originated in a middle-aged man in good health and CMV-seronegative. The sequencing input was PBMCs. CDR3 coding DNA: TGTGCCAGCAGCCAGAACACCGGGACTAGGGGGTCCTACGAGCAGTACTTC. Amino acid sequence: CASSQNTGTRGSYEQYF.